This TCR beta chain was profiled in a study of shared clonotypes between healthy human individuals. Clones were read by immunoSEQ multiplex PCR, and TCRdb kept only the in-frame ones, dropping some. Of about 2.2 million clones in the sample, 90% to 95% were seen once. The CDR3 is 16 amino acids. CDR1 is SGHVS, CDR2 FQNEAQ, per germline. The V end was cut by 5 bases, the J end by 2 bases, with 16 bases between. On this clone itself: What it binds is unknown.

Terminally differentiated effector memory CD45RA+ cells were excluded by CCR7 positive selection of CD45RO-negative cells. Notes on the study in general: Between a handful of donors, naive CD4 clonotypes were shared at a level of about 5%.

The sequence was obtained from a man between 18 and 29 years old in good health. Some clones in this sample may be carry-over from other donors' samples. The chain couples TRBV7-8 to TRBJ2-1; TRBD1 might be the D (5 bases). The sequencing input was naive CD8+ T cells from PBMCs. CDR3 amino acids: CASSQPQTGAYNEQFF. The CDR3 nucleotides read TGTGCCAGCAGCCAGCCCCAAACAGGCGCCTACAATGAGCAGTTCTTC.